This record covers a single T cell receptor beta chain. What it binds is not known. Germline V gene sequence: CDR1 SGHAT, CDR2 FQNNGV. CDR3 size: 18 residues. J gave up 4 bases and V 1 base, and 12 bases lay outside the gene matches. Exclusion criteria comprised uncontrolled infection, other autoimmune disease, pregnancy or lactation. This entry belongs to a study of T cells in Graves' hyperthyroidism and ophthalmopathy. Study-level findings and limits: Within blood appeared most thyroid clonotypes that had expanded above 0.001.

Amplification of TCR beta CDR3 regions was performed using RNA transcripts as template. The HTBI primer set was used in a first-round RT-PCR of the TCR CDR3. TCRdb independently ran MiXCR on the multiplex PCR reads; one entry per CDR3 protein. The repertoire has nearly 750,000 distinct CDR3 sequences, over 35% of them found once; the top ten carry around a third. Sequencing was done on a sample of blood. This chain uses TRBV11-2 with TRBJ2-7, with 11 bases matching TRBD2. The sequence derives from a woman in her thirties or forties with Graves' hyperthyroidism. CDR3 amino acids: CASSLGLAGFRDNYEQYF. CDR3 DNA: TGTGCCAGCAGCTTAGGACTAGCGGGATTCAGGGATAATTACGAGCAGTACTTC.